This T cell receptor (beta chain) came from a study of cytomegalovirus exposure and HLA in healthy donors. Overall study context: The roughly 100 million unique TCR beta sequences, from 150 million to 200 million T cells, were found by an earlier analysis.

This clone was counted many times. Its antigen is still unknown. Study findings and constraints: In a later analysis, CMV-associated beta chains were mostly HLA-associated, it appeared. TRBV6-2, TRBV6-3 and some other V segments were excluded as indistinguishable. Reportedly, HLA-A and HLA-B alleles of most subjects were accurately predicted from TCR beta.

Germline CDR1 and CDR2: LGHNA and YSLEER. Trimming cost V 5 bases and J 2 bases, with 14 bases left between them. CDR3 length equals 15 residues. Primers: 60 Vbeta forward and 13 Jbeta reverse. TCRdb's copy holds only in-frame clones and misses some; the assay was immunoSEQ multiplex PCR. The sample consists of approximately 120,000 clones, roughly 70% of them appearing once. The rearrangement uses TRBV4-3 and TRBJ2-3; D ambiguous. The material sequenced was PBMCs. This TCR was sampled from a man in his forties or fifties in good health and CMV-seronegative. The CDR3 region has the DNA TGCGCCAGCAGCTCAAGAATTAGTGCCACAGATACGCAGTATTTT. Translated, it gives CASSSRISATDTQYF.